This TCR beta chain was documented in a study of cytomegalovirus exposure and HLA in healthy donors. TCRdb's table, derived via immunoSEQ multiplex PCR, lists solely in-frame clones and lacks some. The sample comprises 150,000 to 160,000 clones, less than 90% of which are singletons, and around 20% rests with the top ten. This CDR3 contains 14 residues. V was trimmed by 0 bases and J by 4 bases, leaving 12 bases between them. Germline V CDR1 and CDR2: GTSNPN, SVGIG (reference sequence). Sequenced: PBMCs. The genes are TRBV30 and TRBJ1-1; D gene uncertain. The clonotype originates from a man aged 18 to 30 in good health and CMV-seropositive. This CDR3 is CAWSVSGGITEAFF. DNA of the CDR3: TGTGCCTGGAGTGTGTCAGGAGGGATCACTGAAGCTTTCTTT.